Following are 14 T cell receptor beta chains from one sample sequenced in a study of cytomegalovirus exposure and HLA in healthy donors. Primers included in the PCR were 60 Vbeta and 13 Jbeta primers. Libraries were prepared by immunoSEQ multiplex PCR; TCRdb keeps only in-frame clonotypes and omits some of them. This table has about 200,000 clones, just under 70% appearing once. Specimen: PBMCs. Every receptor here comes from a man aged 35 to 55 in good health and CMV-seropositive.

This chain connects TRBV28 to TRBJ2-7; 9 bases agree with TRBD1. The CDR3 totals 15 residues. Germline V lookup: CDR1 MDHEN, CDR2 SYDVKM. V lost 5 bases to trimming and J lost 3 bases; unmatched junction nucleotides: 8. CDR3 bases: TGTGCCAGCAGTACACCGGGACAGGGTTTCTACGAGCAGTACTTC. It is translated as CASSTPGQGFYEQYF.

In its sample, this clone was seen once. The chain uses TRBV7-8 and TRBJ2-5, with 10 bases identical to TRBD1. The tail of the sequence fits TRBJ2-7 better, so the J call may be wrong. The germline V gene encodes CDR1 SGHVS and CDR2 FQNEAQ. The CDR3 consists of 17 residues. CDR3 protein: CASSLLYDRGPSYEQYF. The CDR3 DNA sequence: TGTGCCAGCAGCTTGCTGTATGACAGGGGGCCATCCTACGAGCAGTACTTC.

CDR3 DNA: TGTGCCAGCAGCGTCCGGACAGGGGTGGGGAATGGCTACACCTTC. As protein: CASSVRTGVGNGYTF. V usage is TRBV9 and J usage is TRBJ1-2, with TRBD1 matching over 9 bases. Germline V lookup: CDR1 SGDLS, CDR2 YYNGEE. The CDR3 loop spans 15 amino acids. V trimming: 2 bases; J trimming: 6 bases; junction bases outside the gene matches: 8. Drawing the rest from reference TRBV9 and TRBJ1-2, the complete variable domain is DSGVTQTPKHLITATGQRVTLRCSPRSGDLSVYWYQQSLDQGLQFLIQYYNGEERAKGNILERFSAQQFPDLHSELNLSSLELGDSALYFCASSVRTGVGNGYTFGSGTRLTVV.

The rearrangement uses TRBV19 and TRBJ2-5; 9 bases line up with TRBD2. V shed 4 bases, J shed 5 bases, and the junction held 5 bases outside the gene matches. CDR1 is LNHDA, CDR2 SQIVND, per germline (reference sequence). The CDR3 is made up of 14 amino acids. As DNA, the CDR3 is TGTGCCAGTAGTAAGGCGGGGGGGAGGGAGACCCAGTACTTC. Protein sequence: CASSKAGGRETQYF.

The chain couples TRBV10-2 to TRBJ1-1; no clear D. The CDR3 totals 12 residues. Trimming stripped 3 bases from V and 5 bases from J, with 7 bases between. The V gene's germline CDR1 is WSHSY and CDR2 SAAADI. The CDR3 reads CASSDEMTEAFF. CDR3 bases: TGCGCCAGCAGTGACGAGATGACTGAAGCTTTCTTT.

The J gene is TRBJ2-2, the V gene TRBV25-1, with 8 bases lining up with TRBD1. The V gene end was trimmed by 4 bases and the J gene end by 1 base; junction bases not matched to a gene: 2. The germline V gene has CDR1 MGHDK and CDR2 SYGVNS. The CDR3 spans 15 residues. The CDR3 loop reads CASSGTGLNTGELFF. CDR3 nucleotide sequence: TGTGCCAGCAGTGGGACAGGGCTGAACACCGGGGAGCTGTTTTTT.

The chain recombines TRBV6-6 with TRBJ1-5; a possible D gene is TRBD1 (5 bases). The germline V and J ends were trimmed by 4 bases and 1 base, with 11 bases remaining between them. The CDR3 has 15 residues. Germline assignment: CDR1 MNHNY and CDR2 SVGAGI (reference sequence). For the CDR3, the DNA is TGTGCCAGCAGTTTCGGACATACCAGCAATCAGCCCCAGCATTTT. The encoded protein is CASSFGHTSNQPQHF.

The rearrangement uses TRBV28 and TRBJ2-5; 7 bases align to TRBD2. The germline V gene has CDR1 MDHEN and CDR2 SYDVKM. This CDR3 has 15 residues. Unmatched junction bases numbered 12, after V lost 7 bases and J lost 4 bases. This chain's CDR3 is CASTDRGEDLETQYF. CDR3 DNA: TGTGCCAGCACGGATCGGGGGGAAGACCTAGAGACCCAGTACTTC.

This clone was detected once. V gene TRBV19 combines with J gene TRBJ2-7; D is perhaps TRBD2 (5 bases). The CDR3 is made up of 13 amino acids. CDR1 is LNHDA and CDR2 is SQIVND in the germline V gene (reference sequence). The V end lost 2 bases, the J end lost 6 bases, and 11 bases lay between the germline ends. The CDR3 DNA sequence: TGTGCCAGTAGTATACGGGAAAGGACCGAGCAGTACTTC. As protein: CASSIRERTEQYF.

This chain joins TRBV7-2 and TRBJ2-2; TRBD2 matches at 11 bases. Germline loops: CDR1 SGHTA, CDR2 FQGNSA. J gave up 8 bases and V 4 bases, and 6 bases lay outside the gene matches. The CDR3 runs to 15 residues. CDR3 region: CASSSTSGGRGELFF. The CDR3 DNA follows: TGTGCCAGCAGCTCAACTAGCGGGGGTAGGGGGGAGCTGTTTTTT. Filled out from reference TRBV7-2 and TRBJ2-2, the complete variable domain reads GAGVSQSPSNKVTEKGKDVELRCDPISGHTALYWYRQSLGQGLEFLIYFQGNSAPDKSGLPSDRFSAERTGGSVSTLTIQRTQQEDSAVYLCASSSTSGGRGELFFGEGSRLTVL.

The CDR3 DNA follows: TGTGCCAGCAGCTTCCTTCCAGGGGAAAAACTGTTTTTT. Amino acid sequence: CASSFLPGEKLFF. The V gene is TRBV9, the J gene TRBJ1-4, with D possibly TRBD1 on 5 matching bases. The germline V and J ends were trimmed by 4 bases and 8 bases, with 12 bases remaining between them. The germline CDR1 and CDR2 sequences are SGDLS and YYNGEE. CDR3 length equals 13 residues.

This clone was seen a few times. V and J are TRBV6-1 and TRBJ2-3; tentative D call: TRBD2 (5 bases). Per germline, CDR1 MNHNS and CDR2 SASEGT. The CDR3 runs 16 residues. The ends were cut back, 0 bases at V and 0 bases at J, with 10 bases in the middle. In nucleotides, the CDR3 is TGTGCCAGCAGTGAAGCGCCGGACTCTAGCACAGATACGCAGTATTTT. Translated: CASSEAPDSSTDTQYF.

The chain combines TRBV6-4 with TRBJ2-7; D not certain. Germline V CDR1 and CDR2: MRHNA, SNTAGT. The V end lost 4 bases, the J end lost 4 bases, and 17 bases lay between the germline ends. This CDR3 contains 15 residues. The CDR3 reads CASSVEASGGYEQYF. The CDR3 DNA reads TGTGCCAGCAGTGTAGAAGCATCGGGTGGGTACGAGCAGTACTTC.

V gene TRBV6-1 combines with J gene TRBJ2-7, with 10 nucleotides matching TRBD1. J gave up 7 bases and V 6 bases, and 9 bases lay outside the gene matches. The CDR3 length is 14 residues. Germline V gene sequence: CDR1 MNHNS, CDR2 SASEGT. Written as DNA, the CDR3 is TGTGCCAGCAGGGGACAGGGGAGGGTTGGAGAGCAGTACTTC. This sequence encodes CASRGQGRVGEQYF.